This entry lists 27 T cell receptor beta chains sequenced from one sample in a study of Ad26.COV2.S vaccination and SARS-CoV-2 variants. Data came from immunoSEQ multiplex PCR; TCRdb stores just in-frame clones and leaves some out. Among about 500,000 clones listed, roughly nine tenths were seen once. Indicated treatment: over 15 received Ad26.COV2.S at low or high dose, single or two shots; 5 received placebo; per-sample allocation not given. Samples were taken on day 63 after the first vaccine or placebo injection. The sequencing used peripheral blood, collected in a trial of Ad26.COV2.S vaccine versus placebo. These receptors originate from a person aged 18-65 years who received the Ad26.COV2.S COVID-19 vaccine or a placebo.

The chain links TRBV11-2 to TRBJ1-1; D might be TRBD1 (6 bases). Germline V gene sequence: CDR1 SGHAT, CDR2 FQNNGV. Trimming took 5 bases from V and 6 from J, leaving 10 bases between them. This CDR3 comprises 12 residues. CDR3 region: CASSLQGSEAFF. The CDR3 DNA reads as TGTGCCAGCAGCCTTCAGGGGTCTGAAGCTTTCTTT.

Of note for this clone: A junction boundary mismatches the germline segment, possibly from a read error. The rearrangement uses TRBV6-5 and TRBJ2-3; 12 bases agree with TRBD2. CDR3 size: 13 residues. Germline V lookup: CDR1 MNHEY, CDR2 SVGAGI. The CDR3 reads CASSSPGLAGTHF. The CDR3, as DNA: TGTGCCAGCAGTTCGCCTGGACTAGCGGGAACCCATTTT.

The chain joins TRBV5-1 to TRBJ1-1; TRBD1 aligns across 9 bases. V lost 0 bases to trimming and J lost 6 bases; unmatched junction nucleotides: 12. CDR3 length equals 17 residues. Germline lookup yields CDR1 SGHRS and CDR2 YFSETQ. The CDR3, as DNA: TGCGCCAGCAGCTTGGCCCTACAGGGGGCAGGGAGATCTGAAGCTTTCTTT. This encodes CASSLALQGAGRSEAFF.

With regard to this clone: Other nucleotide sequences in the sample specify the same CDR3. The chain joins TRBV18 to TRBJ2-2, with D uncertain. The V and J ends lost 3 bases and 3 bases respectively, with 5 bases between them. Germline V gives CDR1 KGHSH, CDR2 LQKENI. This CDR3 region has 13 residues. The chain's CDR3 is CASSPLDTGELFF. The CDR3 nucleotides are TGTGCCAGCTCACCTTTGGACACCGGGGAGCTGTTTTTT.

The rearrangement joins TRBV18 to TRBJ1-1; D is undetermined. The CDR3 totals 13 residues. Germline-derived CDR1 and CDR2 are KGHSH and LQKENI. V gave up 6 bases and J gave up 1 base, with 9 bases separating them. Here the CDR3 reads CASSLGKNTEAFF. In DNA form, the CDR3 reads TGTGCCAGCTCCCTCGGGAAGAACACTGAAGCTTTCTTT.

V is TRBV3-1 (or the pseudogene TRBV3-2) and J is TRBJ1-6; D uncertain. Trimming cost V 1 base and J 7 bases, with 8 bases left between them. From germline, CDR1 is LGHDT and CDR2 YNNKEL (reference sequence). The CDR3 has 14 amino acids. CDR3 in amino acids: CASSQGLSNSPLHF. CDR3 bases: TGTGCCAGCAGCCAAGGTCTTTCGAATTCACCCCTCCACTTT.

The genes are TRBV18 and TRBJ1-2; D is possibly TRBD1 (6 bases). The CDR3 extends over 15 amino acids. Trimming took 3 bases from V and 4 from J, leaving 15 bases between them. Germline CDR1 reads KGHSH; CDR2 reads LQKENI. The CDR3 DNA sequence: TGTGCCAGCTCACCGAACCGGGACAATAGCTATGGCTACACCTTC. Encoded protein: CASSPNRDNSYGYTF. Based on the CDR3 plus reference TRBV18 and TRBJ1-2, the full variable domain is NAGVMQNPRHLVRRRGQEARLRCSPMKGHSHVYWYRQLPEEGLKFMVYLQKENIIDESGMPKERFSAEFPKEGPSILRIQQVVRGDSAAYFCASSPNRDNSYGYTFGSGTRLTVV.

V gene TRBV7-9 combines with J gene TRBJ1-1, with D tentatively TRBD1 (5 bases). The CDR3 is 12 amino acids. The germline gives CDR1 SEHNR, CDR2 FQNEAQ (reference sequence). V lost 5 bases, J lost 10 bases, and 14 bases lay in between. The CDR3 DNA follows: TGTGCCAGCAGCAAATGGCAGGGAATAGCTTTCTTT. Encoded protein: CASSKWQGIAFF.

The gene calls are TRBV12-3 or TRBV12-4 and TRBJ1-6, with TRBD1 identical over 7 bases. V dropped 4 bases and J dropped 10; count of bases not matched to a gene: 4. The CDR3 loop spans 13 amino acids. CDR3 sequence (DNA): TGTGCCAGCAGTTCCAGGGGGGGGTCACCCCTCCACTTT. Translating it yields CASSSRGGSPLHF.

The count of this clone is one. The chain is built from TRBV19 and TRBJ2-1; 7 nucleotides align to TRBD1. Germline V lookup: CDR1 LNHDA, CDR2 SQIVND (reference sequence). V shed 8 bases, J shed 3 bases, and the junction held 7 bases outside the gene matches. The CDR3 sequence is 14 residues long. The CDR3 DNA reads TGTGCCAGTGCAGGGGGTCTGATCTACAATGAGCAGTTCTTC. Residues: CASAGGLIYNEQFF.

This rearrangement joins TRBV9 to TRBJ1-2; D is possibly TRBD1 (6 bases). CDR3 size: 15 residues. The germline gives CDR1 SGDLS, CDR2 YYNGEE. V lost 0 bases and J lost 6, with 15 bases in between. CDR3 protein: CASSVGRDTRNGYTF. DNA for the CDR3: TGTGCCAGCAGCGTAGGACGGGACACAAGAAATGGCTACACCTTC.

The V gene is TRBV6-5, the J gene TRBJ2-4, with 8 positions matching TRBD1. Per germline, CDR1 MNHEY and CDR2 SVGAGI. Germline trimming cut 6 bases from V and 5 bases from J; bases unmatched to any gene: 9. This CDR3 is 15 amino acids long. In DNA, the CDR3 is TGTGCCAGCAGGAGCCTCTCGGGACAGGAAAACATTCAGTACTTC. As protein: CASRSLSGQENIQYF.

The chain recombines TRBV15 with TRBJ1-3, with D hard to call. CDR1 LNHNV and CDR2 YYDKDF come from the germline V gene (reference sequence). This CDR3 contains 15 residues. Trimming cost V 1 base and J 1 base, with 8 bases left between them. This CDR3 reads CATSRGRESGNTIYF. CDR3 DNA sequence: TGTGCCACCAGCAGAGGCAGAGAGTCTGGAAACACCATATATTTT.

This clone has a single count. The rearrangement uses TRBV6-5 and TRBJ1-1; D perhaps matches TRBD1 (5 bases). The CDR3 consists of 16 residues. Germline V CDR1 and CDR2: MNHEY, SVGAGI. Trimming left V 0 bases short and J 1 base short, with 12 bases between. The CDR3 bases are TGTGCCAGCAGTTACTCGAGTCAGGGCTGGAACACTGAAGCTTTCTTT. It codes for CASSYSSQGWNTEAFF.

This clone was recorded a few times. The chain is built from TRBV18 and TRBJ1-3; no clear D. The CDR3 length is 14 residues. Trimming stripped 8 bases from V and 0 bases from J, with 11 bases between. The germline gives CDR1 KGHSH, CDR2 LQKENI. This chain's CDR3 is CASLPVGSGNTIYF. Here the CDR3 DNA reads TGTGCCAGCCTACCCGTTGGCTCTGGAAACACCATATATTTT. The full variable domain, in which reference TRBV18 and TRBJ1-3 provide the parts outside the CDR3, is NAGVMQNPRHLVRRRGQEARLRCSPMKGHSHVYWYRQLPEEGLKFMVYLQKENIIDESGMPKERFSAEFPKEGPSILRIQQVVRGDSAAYFCASLPVGSGNTIYFGEGSWLTVV.

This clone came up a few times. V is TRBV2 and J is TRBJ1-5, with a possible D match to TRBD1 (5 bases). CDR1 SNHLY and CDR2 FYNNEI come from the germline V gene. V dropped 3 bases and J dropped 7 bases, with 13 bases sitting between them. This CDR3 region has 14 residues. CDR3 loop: CASSEVPGPQPQHF. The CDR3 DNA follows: TGTGCCAGCAGTGAGGTCCCAGGGCCCCAGCCCCAGCATTTT. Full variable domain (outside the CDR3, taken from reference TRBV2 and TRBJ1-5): EPEVTQTPSHQVTQMGQEVILRCVPISNHLYFYWYRQILGQKVEFLVSFYNNEISEKSEIFDDQFSVERPDGSNFTLKIRSTKLEDSAMYFCASSEVPGPQPQHFGDGTRLSIL.

This chain's CDR3 is CASSSGRGGWTQYF. The DNA of the CDR3 is TGTGCCAGCAGCTCTGGGCGGGGGGGGTGGACCCAGTACTTC. The V and J genes are TRBV7-9 and TRBJ2-5, with 9 bases aligning to TRBD2. After removal of 4 bases from V and 7 bases from J, the junction contained 7 bases not matched to a gene. Germline V CDR1 and CDR2: SEHNR, FQNEAQ (reference sequence). This CDR3 has 14 amino acids.

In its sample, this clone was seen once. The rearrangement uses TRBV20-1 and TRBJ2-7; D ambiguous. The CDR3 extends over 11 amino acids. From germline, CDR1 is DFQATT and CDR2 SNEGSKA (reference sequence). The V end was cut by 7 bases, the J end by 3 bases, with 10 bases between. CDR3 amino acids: CSVDDHYEQYF. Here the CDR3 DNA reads TGCAGTGTCGACGACCACTACGAGCAGTACTTC.

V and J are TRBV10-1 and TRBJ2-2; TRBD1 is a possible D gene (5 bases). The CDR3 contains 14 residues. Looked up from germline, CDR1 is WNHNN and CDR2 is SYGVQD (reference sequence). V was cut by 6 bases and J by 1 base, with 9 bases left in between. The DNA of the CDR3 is TGCGCCAGCAGCCCAGGACAGAACACCGGGGAGCTGTTTTTT. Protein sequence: CASSPGQNTGELFF.

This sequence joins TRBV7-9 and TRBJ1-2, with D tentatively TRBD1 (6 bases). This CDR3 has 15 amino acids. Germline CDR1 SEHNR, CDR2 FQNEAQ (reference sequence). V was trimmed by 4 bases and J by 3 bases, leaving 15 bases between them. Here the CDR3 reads CASSSSGGAYYGYTF. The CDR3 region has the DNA TGTGCCAGCAGCTCTTCGGGGGGCGCATACTATGGCTACACCTTC. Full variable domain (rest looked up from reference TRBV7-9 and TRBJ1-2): DTGVSQNPRHKITKRGQNVTFRCDPISEHNRLYWYRQTLGQGPEFLTYFQNEAQLEKSRLLSDRFSAERPKGSFSTLEIQRTEQGDSAMYLCASSSSGGAYYGYTFGSGTRLTVV.

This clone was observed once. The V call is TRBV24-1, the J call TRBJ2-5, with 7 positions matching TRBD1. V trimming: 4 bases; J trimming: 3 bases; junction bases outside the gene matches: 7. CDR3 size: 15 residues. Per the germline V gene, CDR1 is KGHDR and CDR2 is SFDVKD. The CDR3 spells CATSELRQGKETQYF. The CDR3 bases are TGTGCCACCAGTGAGTTAAGACAGGGCAAAGAGACCCAGTACTTC.

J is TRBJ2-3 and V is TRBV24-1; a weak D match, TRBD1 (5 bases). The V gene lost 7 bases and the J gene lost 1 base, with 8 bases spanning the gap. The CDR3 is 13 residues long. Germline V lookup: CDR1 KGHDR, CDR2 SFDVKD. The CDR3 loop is CATRTDRTDTQYF. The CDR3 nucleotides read TGTGCCACCAGGACAGACCGCACAGATACGCAGTATTTT.

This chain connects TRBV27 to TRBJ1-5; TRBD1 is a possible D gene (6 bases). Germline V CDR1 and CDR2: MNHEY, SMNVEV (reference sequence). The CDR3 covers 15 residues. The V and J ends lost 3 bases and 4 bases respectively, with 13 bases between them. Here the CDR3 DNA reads TGTGCCAGCAGTTTTCGGGGGGGGCGGAATCAGCCCCAGCATTTT. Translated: CASSFRGGRNQPQHF.

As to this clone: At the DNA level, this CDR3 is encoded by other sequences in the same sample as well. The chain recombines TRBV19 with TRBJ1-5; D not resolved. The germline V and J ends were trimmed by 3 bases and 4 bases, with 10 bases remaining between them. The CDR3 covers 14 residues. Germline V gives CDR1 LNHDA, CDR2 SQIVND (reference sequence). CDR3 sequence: CASSIVGYNQPQHF. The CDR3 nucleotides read TGTGCCAGTAGTATTGTAGGTTATAATCAGCCCCAGCATTTT.

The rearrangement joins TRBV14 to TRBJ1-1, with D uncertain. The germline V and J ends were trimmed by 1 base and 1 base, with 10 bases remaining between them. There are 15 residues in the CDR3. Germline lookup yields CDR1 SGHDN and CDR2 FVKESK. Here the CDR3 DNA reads TGTGCCAGCAGCCAAGGGCGCAGGTCGAACACTGAAGCTTTCTTT. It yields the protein CASSQGRRSNTEAFF.

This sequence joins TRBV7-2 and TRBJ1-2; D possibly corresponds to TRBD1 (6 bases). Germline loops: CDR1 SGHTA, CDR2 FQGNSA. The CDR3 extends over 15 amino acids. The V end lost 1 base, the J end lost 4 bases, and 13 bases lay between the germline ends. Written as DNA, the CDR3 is TGTGCCAGCAGCTTAGGGACAGCAGTTAGCTATGGCTACACCTTC. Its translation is CASSLGTAVSYGYTF.

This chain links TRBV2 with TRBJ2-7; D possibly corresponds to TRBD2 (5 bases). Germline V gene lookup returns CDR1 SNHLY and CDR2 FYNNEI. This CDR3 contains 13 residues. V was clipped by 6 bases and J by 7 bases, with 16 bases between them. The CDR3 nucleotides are TGTGCCAGCAGCGGCCGACCCCGGGGAGAGCAGTACTTC. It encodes CASSGRPRGEQYF.